One and the same sample provided the 18 T cell receptor beta chains below, sequenced in a study of blood T cell repertoires in COVID-19. Clones were sequenced by immunoSEQ multiplex PCR, and TCRdb holds only the in-frame ones, with some missing. The sample lists roughly 250,000 clones; 88% were seen once. The specimen was PBMCs or T cells enriched from blood (not recorded which). The source is a woman in her 40s with acute COVID-19.

The chain carries TRBV3-1 (or the pseudogene TRBV3-2) and TRBJ2-1, with 9 bases aligning to TRBD2. This CDR3 is 17 amino acids long. Germline V CDR1 and CDR2: LGHDT, YNNKEL (reference sequence). Germline trimming cut 6 bases from V and 10 bases from J; bases unmatched to any gene: 19. The DNA of the CDR3 is TGTGCCAGCAGTCACGTTTGGCGGGAGGGCCCGGGGGGAGAGCAGTTCTTC. It encodes CASSHVWREGPGGEQFF.

This chain joins TRBV5-1 and TRBJ1-3; 9 bases are a match to TRBD1. Germline values: CDR1 SGHRS, CDR2 YFSETQ. The CDR3 spans 14 residues. The V gene end was trimmed by 3 bases and the J gene end by 4 bases; junction bases not matched to a gene: 2. In nucleotides, the CDR3 is TGCGCCAGCAGCTGGGACAGGGAGGGAAACACCATATATTTT. Amino acids: CASSWDREGNTIYF.

This chain connects TRBV30 to TRBJ1-3; 7 bases align to TRBD1. Per the germline V gene, CDR1 is GTSNPN and CDR2 is SVGIG (reference sequence). The J segment lost 8 bases and the V segment lost 5 bases, leaving 12 bases of the junction unmatched. CDR3 length equals 14 residues. The CDR3 region is CAWGKKQGLDTIYF. In DNA form, the CDR3 reads TGTGCCTGGGGCAAAAAACAGGGGTTGGACACCATATATTTT.

The rearrangement uses TRBV13 and TRBJ2-5, with 13 bases identical to TRBD2. The CDR3 contains 15 residues. The germline V gene encodes CDR1 PRHDT and CDR2 FYEKMQ (reference sequence). Trimming took 5 bases from V and 3 from J; bases not matched to a gene: 3. The CDR3 nucleotides read TGTGCCAGCAGCACTGGACTAGCGGGAGAAGAGACCCAGTACTTC. This codes for CASSTGLAGEETQYF.

V gene TRBV30 combines with J gene TRBJ2-2, with TRBD1 identical over 7 bases. Trimming took 2 bases from V and 8 from J; bases not matched to a gene: 5. From germline, CDR1 is GTSNPN and CDR2 SVGIG (reference sequence). The CDR3 has 13 amino acids. The CDR3 is CAWSNRGRGELFF. The DNA for the CDR3 is TGTGCCTGGAGTAACAGGGGAAGGGGGGAGCTGTTTTTT.

The chain links TRBV19 to TRBJ1-4; D is ambiguous. V lost 4 bases and J lost 8, with 14 bases in between. This CDR3 has 14 amino acids. Looked up from germline, CDR1 is LNHDA and CDR2 is SQIVND (reference sequence). The chain's CDR3 is CASSTSQFWEKLFF. CDR3 in DNA: TGTGCCAGTAGTACCTCGCAGTTCTGGGAAAAACTGTTTTTT.

The chain uses TRBV27 and TRBJ1-5; D perhaps matches TRBD1 (6 bases). The CDR3 is made up of 17 amino acids. In germline, CDR1 is MNHEY, CDR2 SMNVEV (reference sequence). V was cut by 5 bases and J by 0 bases, with 17 bases left in between. The CDR3 sequence: CASSTLDRSYSNQPQHF. In DNA form, the CDR3 reads TGTGCCAGCAGTACCCTTGACAGGAGTTATAGCAATCAGCCCCAGCATTTT.

V usage is TRBV5-4 and J usage is TRBJ2-7; maybe TRBD1 (6 bases). Germline values: CDR1 SGHNT, CDR2 YYREEE (reference sequence). The CDR3 runs to 15 residues. Trimming pared 4 bases from V and 2 bases from J, leaving 16 bases between. The CDR3: CASSPDRNPPYEQYV. DNA of the CDR3: TGTGCCAGCAGCCCAGACAGGAATCCTCCCTACGAGCAGTACGTC.

V gene TRBV28 combines with J gene TRBJ2-7; TRBD1 matches 8 bases. Germline CDR1 is MDHEN and CDR2 is SYDVKM. V shed 5 bases, J shed 2 bases, and the junction held 8 bases outside the gene matches. This CDR3 comprises 15 residues. The chain's CDR3 is CASSNRQGLTYEQYF. The CDR3, as DNA: TGTGCCAGCAGTAATCGACAGGGGCTTACCTACGAGCAGTACTTC.

This clone was seen only a few times. Written as DNA, the CDR3 is TGTGCCAGCAGTTTTCTTGGGGACTCGCTTCCGACCGGGGAGCTGTTTTTT. Amino acids: CASSFLGDSLPTGELFF. The chain recombines TRBV11-2 with TRBJ2-2, with D possibly TRBD2 on 6 matching bases. In germline, CDR1 is SGHAT, CDR2 FQNNGV. CDR3 length equals 17 residues. V was trimmed by 6 bases and J by 5 bases, leaving 22 bases between them.

This clone was found once. The chain is built from TRBV6-2 or TRBV6-3 and TRBJ1-1; D possibly corresponds to TRBD1 (5 bases). This CDR3 contains 17 residues. From germline, CDR1 is MNHEY and CDR2 SVGEGT. V gave up 6 bases and J gave up 4 bases, with 24 bases separating them. The CDR3 reads CASSPLLAGFGVTEAFF. The CDR3 DNA reads as TGTGCCAGCAGCCCTCTTCTGGCAGGGTTTGGGGTCACTGAAGCTTTCTTT.

This clone has only a few counts. The chain links TRBV2 to TRBJ1-2, with 9 bases that match TRBD1. V gave up 4 bases and J gave up 4 bases; unmatched junction bases: 4. There are 14 residues in the CDR3. Germline loops: CDR1 SNHLY, CDR2 FYNNEI. The CDR3 region has the DNA TGTGCCAGCAGTGGGGACAGGGCAGGCTATGGCTACACCTTC. Protein: CASSGDRAGYGYTF.

The chain carries TRBV2 and TRBJ1-2; possibly TRBD1 for D (5 bases). Germline V gives CDR1 SNHLY, CDR2 FYNNEI. The CDR3 runs 13 residues. Trimming cost V 7 bases and J 4 bases, with 13 bases left between them. The CDR3 region is CASIQDEAYGYTF. The CDR3, as DNA: TGTGCCAGCATACAGGATGAAGCCTATGGCTACACCTTC.

V is TRBV9 and J is TRBJ2-4; 7 bases map to TRBD1. Trimming cost V 4 bases and J 1 base; bases outside gene matches: 8. In germline, CDR1 is SGDLS, CDR2 YYNGEE. The CDR3 has 16 residues. The CDR3 nucleotides read TGTGCCAGCAGCCCAGGGGGTATGGTGGCCAAAAACATTCAGTACTTC. It encodes CASSPGGMVAKNIQYF.

The J gene is TRBJ1-2, the V gene TRBV28; 8 positions agree with TRBD1. This CDR3 has 16 residues. The germline CDR1 and CDR2 sequences are MDHEN and SYDVKM. V trimming: 3 bases; J trimming: 3 bases; junction bases outside the gene matches: 9. DNA for the CDR3: TGTGCCAGCAGTTTCCATACAGGGGGTGGTGACTATGGCTACACCTTC. Encoded protein: CASSFHTGGGDYGYTF.

This clone came up once. The V and J genes are TRBV5-6 and TRBJ2-1; the D gene is possibly TRBD2 (6 bases). V lost 5 bases and J lost 9, with 24 bases in between. The CDR3 length is 16 residues. Germline CDR1 reads SGHDT; CDR2 reads YYEEEE. The CDR3 DNA reads as TGTGCCAGCAGTACAGCGGGTTTAAGCTGGGTCGGTGAGCAGTTCTTC. The encoded protein is CASSTAGLSWVGEQFF.

This chain links TRBV19 with TRBJ1-1; weak D call: TRBD1 (5 bases). The germline CDR1 and CDR2 sequences are LNHDA and SQIVND (reference sequence). The CDR3 has 14 amino acids. Trimming removed 7 bases at V and 4 bases at J, with 16 bases between. This CDR3 is CASTYPGGRTEAFF. The CDR3 coding sequence is TGTGCCAGTACCTACCCCGGGGGTCGCACTGAAGCTTTCTTT. Complete variable domain (other parts from reference TRBV19 and TRBJ1-1): DGGITQSPKYLFRKEGQNVTLSCEQNLNHDAMYWYRQDPGQGLRLIYYSQIVNDFQKGDIAEGYSVSREKKESFPLTVTSAQKNPTAFYLCASTYPGGRTEAFFGQGTRLTVV.

This chain connects TRBV16 to TRBJ2-1, with TRBD1 as a possible D gene (5 bases). CDR1 and CDR2 from the germline V gene are KGHSY and FQNENV. CDR3 length: 15 residues. V was shortened by 3 bases and J by 9 bases, with 18 bases between the two germline ends. In DNA, the CDR3 is TGTGCCAGCAGCCAGTTTGCAGGGTTAGGCGGTGAGCAGTTCTTC. The encoded protein is CASSQFAGLGGEQFF. Full variable domain (missing parts from reference TRBV16 and TRBJ2-1): GEEVAQTPKHLVRGEGQKAKLYCAPIKGHSYVFWYQQVLKNEFKFLISFQNENVFDETGMPKERFSAKCLPNSPCSLEIQATKLEDSAVYFCASSQFAGLGGEQFFGPGTRLTVL.